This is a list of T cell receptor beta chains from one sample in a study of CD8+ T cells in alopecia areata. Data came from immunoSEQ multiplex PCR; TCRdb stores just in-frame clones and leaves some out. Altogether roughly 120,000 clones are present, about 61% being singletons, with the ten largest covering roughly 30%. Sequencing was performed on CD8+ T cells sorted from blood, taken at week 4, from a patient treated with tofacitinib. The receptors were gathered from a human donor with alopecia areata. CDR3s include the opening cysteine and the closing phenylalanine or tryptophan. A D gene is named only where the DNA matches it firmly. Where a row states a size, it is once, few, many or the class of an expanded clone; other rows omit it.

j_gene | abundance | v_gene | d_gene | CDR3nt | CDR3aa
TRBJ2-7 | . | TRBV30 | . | TGTGCCTGGAGTGGCGAAGGGTTCGAGCAGTACTTC | CAWSGEGFEQYF
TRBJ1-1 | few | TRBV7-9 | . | TGTGCCAGCAGCCAAAAGGGGTACCAAGCTTTCTTT | CASSQKGYQAFF
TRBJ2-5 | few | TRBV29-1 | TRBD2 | TGCAGCGTTGAACTAGCGGGGGGCCCGGCCGTCGCAGAGACCCAGTACTTC | CSVELAGGPAVAETQYF
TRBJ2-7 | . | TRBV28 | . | TGTGCCAGCACCCCGGGACGCTACTACGAGCAGTACTTC | CASTPGRYYEQYF
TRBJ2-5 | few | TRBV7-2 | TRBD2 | TGTGCCAGCAGCTTAGATGCGCGGGGGTTTGAGACCCAGTACTTC | CASSLDARGFETQYF
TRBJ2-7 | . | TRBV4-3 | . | TGCGCCAGCAGCCAAGATCGGCATGTCGCCTACGAGCAGTACTTC | CASSQDRHVAYEQYF
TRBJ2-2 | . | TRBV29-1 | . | TGCAGCGTTTGGCGTGACACCGGGGAGCTGTTTTTT | CSVWRDTGELFF
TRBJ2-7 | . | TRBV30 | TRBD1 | TGTGCCTGGCTACTGACAGGGACCGAGCAGTACTTC | CAWLLTGTEQYF
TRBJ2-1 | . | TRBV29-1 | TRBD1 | TGCAGCGTTGAAGCGGGCATAGGGGGCCCTTCCTACAATGAGCAGTTCTTC | CSVEAGIGGPSYNEQFF
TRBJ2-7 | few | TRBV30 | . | TGTGCCTGGAGCATGGTTACCTACGAGCAGTACTTC | CAWSMVTYEQYF
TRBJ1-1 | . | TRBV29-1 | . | TGCAGCGTCCTGGGCTCGGGTGGGAACACTGAAGCTTTCTTT | CSVLGSGGNTEAFF
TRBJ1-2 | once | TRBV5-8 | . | TGTGCCAGCAGCTTAGGAGGGGCCGAGGATGGCTACACCTTC | CASSLGGAEDGYTF
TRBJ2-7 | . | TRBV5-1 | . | TGCGCCAGCAGCTTAATCGTGGACGGGGCCTACGAGCAGTACTTC | CASSLIVDGAYEQYF
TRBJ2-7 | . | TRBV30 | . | TGTGCCTGGAGTGTACTCCCTTTCTCCTACGAGCAGTACTTC | CAWSVLPFSYEQYF
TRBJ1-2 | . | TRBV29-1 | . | TGCAGCGTTGAAGACCCCGTATTAGGTGGCTACACCTTC | CSVEDPVLGGYTF